This is a list of T cell receptor beta chains from one sample in a study of blood T cell repertoires in COVID-19. Generated by immunoSEQ multiplex PCR, the TCRdb table keeps only in-frame clones and is missing some. The data contain about 80,000 clones, 78% of them singletons. Sequencing was carried out using peripheral blood. All receptors derive from a human donor in a cohort sampled during active COVID-19. Each CDR3 is given with its conserved first and last residue. A D gene is named only where the DNA matches it firmly. Only part of the rows carry a size: once, few, many, or a class if the clone is expanded.

size	D	V	J	DNA	CDR3
-	-	TRBV11-3	TRBJ2-7	TGTGCCAGCAGCTTGAGTAGCGGCAGCTCCTACGAGCAGTACTTC	CASSLSSGSSYEQYF
-	-	TRBV6-5	TRBJ1-4	TGTGCCAGCAGGCGGGACGGTAATGAAAAACTGTTTTTT	CASRRDGNEKLFF
-	-	TRBV19	TRBJ1-2	TGTGCCAGACAGAGGCGGAGGGTCAACAAAAACTATGGCTACACCTTC	CARQRRRVNKNYGYTF
-	-	TRBV19	TRBJ1-4	TGTGCCAGTAGTACGATTCCAGGGTTGGTAGGTGAAAAACTGTTTTTT	CASSTIPGLVGEKLFF
-	TRBD2	TRBV11-2	TRBJ2-1	TGTGCCAGCAGCCGGAGCGGGGACGGCTACAATGAGCAGTTCTTC	CASSRSGDGYNEQFF
few	-	TRBV5-6	TRBJ2-2	TGTGCCAGCAGCTTGGTTGTAGACTCGAACACCGGGGAGCTGTTTTTT	CASSLVVDSNTGELFF
-	-	TRBV18	TRBJ1-2	TGTGCCAGCTCACTTACGGAGGGAAACTATGGCTACACCTTC	CASSLTEGNYGYTF
-	-	TRBV6-2/TRBV6-3	TRBJ2-1	TGTGCCAGCAGTTACTGGGCTAGCAGCTACAATGAGCAGTTCTTC	CASSYWASSYNEQFF
-	-	TRBV6-5	TRBJ2-5	TGTGCCAGCAGCCAACTAGGGTTGGGGGAGACCCAGTACTTC	CASSQLGLGETQYF
-	TRBD2	TRBV4-2	TRBJ2-3	TGTGCCAGCAGCGACGGGGGGTGGGATACGCAGTATTTT	CASSDGGWDTQYF
few	-	TRBV2	TRBJ1-1	TGTGCCAGCAGTGACGTCGGTTCCAACACTGAAGCTTTCTTT	CASSDVGSNTEAFF
-	TRBD2	TRBV5-4	TRBJ2-1	TGTGCCAGCAGCGGCACTAGCGGGGGAACCTACAATGAGCAGTTCTTC	CASSGTSGGTYNEQFF
-	-	TRBV7-7	TRBJ1-4	TGTGCCACTCCTAACCGGGACAAAGAGCAGGATGAAAAACTGTTTTTT	CATPNRDKEQDEKLFF
-	TRBD2	TRBV7-9	TRBJ2-1	TGTGCCAGCAGCTCACCCGGGACTAGAGATGAGCAGTTCTTC	CASSSPGTRDEQFF
-	TRBD2	TRBV14	TRBJ2-3	TGTGCCAGCGAACCCCCGGGACTAGGGTTTGAGACGCAGTATTTT	CASEPPGLGFETQYF
-	-	TRBV19	TRBJ1-1	TGTGCCAGTAATCAGGGAAGCACTGAAGCTTTCTTT	CASNQGSTEAFF
-	-	TRBV28	TRBJ2-7	TGTGCCAGCAGTCCACCGACACCCAGGGATTTGCAGTACTTC	CASSPPTPRDLQYF
once	-	TRBV6-2/TRBV6-3	TRBJ1-5	TGTGCCAGCAGCAGCCCAAGCCCGCGGGGGGCCTATCAGCCCCAGCATTTT	CASSSPSPRGAYQPQHF
-	TRBD1	TRBV15	TRBJ2-2	TGTGCCACCAGCAGGGACAGGGTGGCCACCGGGGAGCTGTTTTTT	CATSRDRVATGELFF
-	-	TRBV2	TRBJ1-2	TGTGCCAGAAGAGGGGGTACAGATGGCTACACCTTC	CARRGGTDGYTF
-	-	TRBV4-3	TRBJ2-2	TGCGCCAGCAGCCGGGGCTCTGGGAACACCGGGGAGCTGTTTTTT	CASSRGSGNTGELFF
once	TRBD1	TRBV27	TRBJ2-1	TGTGCCAGCAGTCTGACAGGGAGTGAGCAGTTCTTC	CASSLTGSEQFF
-	TRBD2	TRBV4-3	TRBJ2-1	TGCGCCAGCAGCCAAGATCCGAGCGGGAGGGGAAGCTCCTACAATGAGCAGTTCTTC	CASSQDPSGRGSSYNEQFF
-	-	TRBV6-5	TRBJ2-1	TGTGCCAGCAGTTACGGACTAACTGAGCAGTTCTTC	CASSYGLTEQFF
once	-	TRBV4-1	TRBJ2-1	TGCGCCAGCAGCCAAGATCGGGCGGGGGCCCTGTACAATGAGCAGTTCTTC	CASSQDRAGALYNEQFF
-	TRBD1	TRBV5-4	TRBJ2-1	TGTGCCAGCAGCTTGCCAACAGGGGGCGATGAGCAGTTCTTC	CASSLPTGGDEQFF
-	-	TRBV11-3	TRBJ2-3	TGTGCCAGCAGCTTAGATACACATACGCAGTATTTT	CASSLDTHTQYF
once	TRBD2	TRBV5-1	TRBJ2-7	TGCGCCAGCAGCCCCGACGGTGCGGGGGTCCTCCTCGAGCAGTACTTC	CASSPDGAGVLLEQYF
-	TRBD1	TRBV5-1	TRBJ1-2	TGCGCCAGCAGCGGGTGGGGAACAGGGGGCAACAGCTATGGCTACACCTTC	CASSGWGTGGNSYGYTF
-	-	TRBV19	TRBJ2-3	TGTGCCAGTAGCGGGGACTCTTTGGCAGATACGCAGTATTTT	CASSGDSLADTQYF
few	TRBD1	TRBV2	TRBJ1-1	TGTGCCAGCAGTAAGGGACAGGGAGGGACTGAAGCTTTCTTT	CASSKGQGGTEAFF
-	-	TRBV5-1	TRBJ1-6	TGCGCCAGCAGCCCAGGGACACTGAATTCACCCCTCCACTTT	CASSPGTLNSPLHF
-	TRBD1	TRBV5-1	TRBJ2-3	TGCGCCAGCAGCTTGGCCGGGACAGGGGGCACAGATACGCAGTATTTT	CASSLAGTGGTDTQYF
few	TRBD2	TRBV2	TRBJ2-7	TGTGCCAGCAGTGGACCCGCTAGCGGGGGGGCCGGGGAGCAGTACTTC	CASSGPASGGAGEQYF
-	-	TRBV4-1	TRBJ1-1	TGCGCCAGCAGCCCGCTGGACGGGGGGAGTACTGAAGCTTTCTTT	CASSPLDGGSTEAFF
-	-	TRBV27	TRBJ2-1	TGTGCCAGCAGTTTCGGAGGGCCAAGCAATGAGCAGTTCTTC	CASSFGGPSNEQFF
-	-	TRBV6-5	TRBJ2-1	TGTGCCAGCAGTTTTAGCGCCATGCCTCTCAATGAGCAGTTCTTC	CASSFSAMPLNEQFF
-	-	TRBV7-8	TRBJ1-5	TGTGCCAGCAGCTCCTACCGGTCGGGGGGGTCTCACCAGCCCCAGCATTTT	CASSSYRSGGSHQPQHF
-	-	TRBV2	TRBJ1-2	TGTGCCAGCAGTGCCCCTCATGGCTACACCTTC	CASSAPHGYTF
-	-	TRBV2	TRBJ2-5	TGTGCCAGCAGTATTACCCTCAGGGGTGGAAAACAAGAGACCCAGTACTTC	CASSITLRGGKQETQYF
-	-	TRBV28	TRBJ1-1	TGTGCCAGCACCAGCTTTAACCCGGGGGGCCCTAATGAAGCTTTCTTT	CASTSFNPGGPNEAFF
-	TRBD2	TRBV4-2	TRBJ2-1	TGTGCCAGCAGCCAAGAGCGGGGGACTAGCGGGAGGGTTAGTGAGCAGTTCTTC	CASSQERGTSGRVSEQFF
-	TRBD1	TRBV19	TRBJ2-5	TGTGCCAGTAGACAGGGGGCACAAGAGACCCAGTACTTC	CASRQGAQETQYF
-	-	TRBV30	TRBJ2-1	TGTGCCTGGAGTGTTGCAGGGAATGAGCAGTTCTTC	CAWSVAGNEQFF
many	-	TRBV24-1	TRBJ2-3	TGTGCCACCAGTGATTTGCGGGCAGATACGCAGTATTTT	CATSDLRADTQYF
-	TRBD1	TRBV4-1	TRBJ1-2	TGCGCCAGCAGCCAGCCCGGGACAGGGTGGTTCGGCTACACCTTC	CASSQPGTGWFGYTF
-	TRBD1	TRBV27	TRBJ1-1	TGTGCCAGCAGATATACAGGGGGGAACACTGAAGCTTTCTTT	CASRYTGGNTEAFF